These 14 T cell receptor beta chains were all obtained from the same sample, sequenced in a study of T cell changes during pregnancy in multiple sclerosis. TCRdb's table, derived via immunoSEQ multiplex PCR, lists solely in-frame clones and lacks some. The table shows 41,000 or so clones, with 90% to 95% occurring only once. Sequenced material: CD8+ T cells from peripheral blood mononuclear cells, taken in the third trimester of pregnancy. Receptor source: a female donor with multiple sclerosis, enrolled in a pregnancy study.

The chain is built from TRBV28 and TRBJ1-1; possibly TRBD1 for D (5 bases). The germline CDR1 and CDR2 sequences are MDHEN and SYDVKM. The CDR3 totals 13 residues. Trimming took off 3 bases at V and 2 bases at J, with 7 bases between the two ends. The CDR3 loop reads CASSFQGNTEAFF. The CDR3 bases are TGTGCCAGCAGTTTTCAGGGTAACACTGAAGCTTTCTTT.

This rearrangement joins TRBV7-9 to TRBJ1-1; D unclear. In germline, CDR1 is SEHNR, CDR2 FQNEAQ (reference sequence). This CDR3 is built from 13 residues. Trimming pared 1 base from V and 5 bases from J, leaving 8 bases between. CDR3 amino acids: CASSLERETEAFF. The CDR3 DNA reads TGTGCCAGCAGCTTAGAGAGGGAGACTGAAGCTTTCTTT.

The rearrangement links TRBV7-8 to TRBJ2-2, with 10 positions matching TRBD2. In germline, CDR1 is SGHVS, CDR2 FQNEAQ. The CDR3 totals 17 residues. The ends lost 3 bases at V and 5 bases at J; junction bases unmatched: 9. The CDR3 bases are TGTGCCAGCAGCTTCTCCCCTAGCGGGAGTAAGACCGGGGAGCTGTTTTTT. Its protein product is CASSFSPSGSKTGELFF.

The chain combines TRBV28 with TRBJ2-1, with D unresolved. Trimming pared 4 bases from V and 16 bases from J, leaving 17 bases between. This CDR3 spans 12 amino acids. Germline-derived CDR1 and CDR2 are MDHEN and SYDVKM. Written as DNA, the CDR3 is TGTGCCAGCAGTTGGAAAGCTACGGAGTTTTTCTTC. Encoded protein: CASSWKATEFFF.

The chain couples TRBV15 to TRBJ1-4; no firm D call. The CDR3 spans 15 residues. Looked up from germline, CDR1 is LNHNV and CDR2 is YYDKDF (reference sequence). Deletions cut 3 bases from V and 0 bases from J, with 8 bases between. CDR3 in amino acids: CATSRVGATNEKLFF. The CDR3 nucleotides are TGTGCCACCAGCAGGGTCGGGGCAACTAATGAAAAACTGTTTTTT.

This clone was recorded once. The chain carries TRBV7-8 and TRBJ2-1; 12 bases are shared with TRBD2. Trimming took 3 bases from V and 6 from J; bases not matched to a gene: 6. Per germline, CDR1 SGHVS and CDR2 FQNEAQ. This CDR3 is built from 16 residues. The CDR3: CASSFRLAGVVNEQFF. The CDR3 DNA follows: TGTGCCAGCAGCTTCCGACTAGCGGGAGTGGTCAATGAGCAGTTCTTC.

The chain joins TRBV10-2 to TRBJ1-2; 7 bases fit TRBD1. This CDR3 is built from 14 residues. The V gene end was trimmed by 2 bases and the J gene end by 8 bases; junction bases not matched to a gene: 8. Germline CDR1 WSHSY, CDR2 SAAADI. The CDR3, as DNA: TGCGCCAGCAGTGAGCAAACAGGGGTGAGAGGCTACACCTTC. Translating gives CASSEQTGVRGYTF.

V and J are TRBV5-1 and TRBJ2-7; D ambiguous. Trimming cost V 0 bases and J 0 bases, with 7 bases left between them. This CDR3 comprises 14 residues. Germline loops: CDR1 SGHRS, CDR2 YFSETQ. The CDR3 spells CASSLGLYSYEQYF. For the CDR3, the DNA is TGCGCCAGCAGCTTGGGCCTATACTCCTACGAGCAGTACTTC.

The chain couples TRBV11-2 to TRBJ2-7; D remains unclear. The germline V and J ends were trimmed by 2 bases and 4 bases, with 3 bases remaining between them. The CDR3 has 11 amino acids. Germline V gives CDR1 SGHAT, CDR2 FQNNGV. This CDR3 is CASSLQYEQYF. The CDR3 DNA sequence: TGTGCCAGCAGCTTACAATACGAGCAGTACTTC.

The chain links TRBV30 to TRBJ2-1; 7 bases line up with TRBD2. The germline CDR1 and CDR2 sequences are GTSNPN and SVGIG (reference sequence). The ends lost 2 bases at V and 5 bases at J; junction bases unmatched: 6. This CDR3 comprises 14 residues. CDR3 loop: CAWSSPGLHNEQFF. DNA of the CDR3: TGTGCCTGGAGTTCTCCGGGACTACACAATGAGCAGTTCTTC.

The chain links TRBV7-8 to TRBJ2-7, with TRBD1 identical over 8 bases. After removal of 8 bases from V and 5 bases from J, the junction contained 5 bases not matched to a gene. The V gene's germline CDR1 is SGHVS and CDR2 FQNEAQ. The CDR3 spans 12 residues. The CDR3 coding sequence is TGTGCCAGCGGGGCAGGGGGCGACGAGCAGTACTTC. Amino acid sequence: CASGAGGDEQYF.

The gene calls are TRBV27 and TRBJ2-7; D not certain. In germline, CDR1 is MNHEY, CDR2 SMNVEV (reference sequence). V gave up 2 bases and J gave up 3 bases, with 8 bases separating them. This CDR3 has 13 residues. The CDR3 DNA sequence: TGTGCCAGCAGTTTAGGTATACACTACGAGCAGTACTTC. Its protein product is CASSLGIHYEQYF.

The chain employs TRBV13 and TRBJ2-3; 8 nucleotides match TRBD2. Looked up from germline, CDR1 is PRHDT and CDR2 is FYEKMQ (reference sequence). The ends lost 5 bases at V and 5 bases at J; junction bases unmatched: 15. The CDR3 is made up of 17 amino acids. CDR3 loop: CASSPLGSGVSGDTQYF. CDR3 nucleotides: TGTGCCAGCAGCCCGCTAGGTAGCGGGGTAAGTGGAGATACGCAGTATTTT.

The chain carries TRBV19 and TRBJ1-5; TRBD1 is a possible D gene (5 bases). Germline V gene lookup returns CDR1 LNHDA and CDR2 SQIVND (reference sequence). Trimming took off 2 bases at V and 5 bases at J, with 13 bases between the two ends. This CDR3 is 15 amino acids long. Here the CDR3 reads CASSIRGEFDQPQHF. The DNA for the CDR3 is TGTGCCAGTAGTATAAGGGGTGAGTTCGATCAGCCCCAGCATTTT. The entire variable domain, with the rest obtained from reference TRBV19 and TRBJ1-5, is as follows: DGGITQSPKYLFRKEGQNVTLSCEQNLNHDAMYWYRQDPGQGLRLIYYSQIVNDFQKGDIAEGYSVSREKKESFPLTVTSAQKNPTAFYLCASSIRGEFDQPQHFGDGTRLSIL.